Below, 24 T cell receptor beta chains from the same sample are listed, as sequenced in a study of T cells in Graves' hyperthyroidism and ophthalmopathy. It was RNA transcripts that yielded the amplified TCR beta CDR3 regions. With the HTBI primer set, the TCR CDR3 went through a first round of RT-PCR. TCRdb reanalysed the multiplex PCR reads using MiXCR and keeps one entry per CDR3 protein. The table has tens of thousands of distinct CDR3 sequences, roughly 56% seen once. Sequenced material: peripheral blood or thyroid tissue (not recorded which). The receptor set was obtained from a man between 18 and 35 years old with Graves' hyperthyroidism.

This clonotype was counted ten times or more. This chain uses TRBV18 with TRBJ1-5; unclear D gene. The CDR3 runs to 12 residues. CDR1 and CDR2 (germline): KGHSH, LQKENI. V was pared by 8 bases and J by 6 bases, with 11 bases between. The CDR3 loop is CASTGGTQPQHF. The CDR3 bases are TGTGCCAGCACGGGTGGCACTCAGCCCCAGCATTTT.

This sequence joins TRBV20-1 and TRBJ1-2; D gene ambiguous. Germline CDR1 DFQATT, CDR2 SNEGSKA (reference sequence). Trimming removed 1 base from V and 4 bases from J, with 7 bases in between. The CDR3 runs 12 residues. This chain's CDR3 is CSARGVLYGYTF. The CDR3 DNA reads TGCAGTGCTAGAGGGGTTCTCTATGGCTACACCTTC.

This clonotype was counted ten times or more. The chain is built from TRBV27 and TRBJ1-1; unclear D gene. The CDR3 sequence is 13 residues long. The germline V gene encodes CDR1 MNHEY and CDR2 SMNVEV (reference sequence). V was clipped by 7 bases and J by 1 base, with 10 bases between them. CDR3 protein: CASNEYPNTEAFF. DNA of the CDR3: TGTGCCAGCAACGAATACCCGAACACTGAAGCTTTCTTT.

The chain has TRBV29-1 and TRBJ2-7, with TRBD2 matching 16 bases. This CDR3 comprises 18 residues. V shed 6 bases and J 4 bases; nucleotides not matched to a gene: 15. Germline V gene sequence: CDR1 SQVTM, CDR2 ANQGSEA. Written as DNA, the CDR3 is TGCAGCGTGAGGCCCGGGACTAGCGGGAGGGCCATTTTTTACGAGCAGTACTTC. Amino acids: CSVRPGTSGRAIFYEQYF.

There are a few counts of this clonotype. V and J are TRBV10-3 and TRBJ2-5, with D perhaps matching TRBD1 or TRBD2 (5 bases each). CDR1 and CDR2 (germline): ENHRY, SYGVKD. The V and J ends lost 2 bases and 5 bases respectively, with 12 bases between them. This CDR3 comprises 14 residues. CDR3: CAISEEGMMETQYF. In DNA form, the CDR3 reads TGTGCCATCAGTGAGGAGGGGATGATGGAGACCCAGTACTTC.

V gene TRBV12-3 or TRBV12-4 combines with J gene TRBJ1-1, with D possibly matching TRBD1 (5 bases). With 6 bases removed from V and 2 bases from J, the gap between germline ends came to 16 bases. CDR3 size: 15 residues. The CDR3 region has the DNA TGTGCCAGCAGCTTTTACGGGACCGTCAACACTGAAGCTTTCTTT. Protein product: CASSFYGTVNTEAFF.

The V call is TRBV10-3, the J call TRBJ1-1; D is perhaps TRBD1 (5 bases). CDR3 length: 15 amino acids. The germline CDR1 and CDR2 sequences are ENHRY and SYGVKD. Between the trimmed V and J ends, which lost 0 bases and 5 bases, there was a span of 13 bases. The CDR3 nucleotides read TGTGCCATCAGTGAGTCGGCGGCAGGGAGGACTGAAGCTTTCTTT. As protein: CAISESAAGRTEAFF.

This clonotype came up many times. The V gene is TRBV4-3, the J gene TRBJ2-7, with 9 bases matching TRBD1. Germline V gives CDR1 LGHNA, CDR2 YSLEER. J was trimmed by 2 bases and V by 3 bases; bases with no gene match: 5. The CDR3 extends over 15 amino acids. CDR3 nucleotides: TGCGCCAGCAGCCAGGAGCGGGACAGGGCCTACGAGCAGTACTTC. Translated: CASSQERDRAYEQYF.

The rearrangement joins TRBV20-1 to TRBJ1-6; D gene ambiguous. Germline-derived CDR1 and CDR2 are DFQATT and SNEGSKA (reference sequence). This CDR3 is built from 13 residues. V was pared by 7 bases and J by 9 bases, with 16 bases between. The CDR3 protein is CSVPPGGGSPLHF. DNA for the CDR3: TGCAGTGTCCCCCCAGGAGGAGGTTCACCCCTCCACTTT.

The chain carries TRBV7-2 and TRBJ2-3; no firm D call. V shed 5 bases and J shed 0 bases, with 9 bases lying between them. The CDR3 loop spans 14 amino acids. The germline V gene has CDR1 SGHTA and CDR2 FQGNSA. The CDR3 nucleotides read TGTGCCAGCAGCCGGCAGACTAGCACAGATACGCAGTATTTT. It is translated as CASSRQTSTDTQYF.

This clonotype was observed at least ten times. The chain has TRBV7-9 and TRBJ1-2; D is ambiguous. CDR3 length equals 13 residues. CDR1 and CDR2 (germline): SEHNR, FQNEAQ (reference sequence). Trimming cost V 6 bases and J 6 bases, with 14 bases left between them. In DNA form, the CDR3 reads TGTGCCAGCAGTCAAGCCACCATCGATGGCTACACCTTC. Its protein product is CASSQATIDGYTF.

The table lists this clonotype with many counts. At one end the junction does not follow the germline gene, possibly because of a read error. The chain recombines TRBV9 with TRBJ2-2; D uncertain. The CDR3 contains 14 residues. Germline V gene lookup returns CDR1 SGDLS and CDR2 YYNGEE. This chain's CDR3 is CAGSVRLSDGELFF. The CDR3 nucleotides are TGTGCCGGCAGCGTACGACTCTCGGACGGGGAGCTGTTTTTT. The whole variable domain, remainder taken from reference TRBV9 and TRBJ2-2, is DSGVTQTPKHLITATGQRVTLRCSPRSGDLSVYWYQQSLDQGLQFLIQYYNGEERAKGNILERFSAQQFPDLHSELNLSSLELGDSALYFCAGSVRLSDGELFFGEGSRLTVL.

CDR3 loop: CASSIKVGANVLTF. The CDR3 DNA sequence: TGTGCCAGTAGTATTAAGGTCGGGGCCAACGTCCTGACTTTC. This chain uses TRBV19 with TRBJ2-6; no clear D gene. Looked up from germline, CDR1 is LNHDA and CDR2 is SQIVND (reference sequence). The CDR3 has 14 amino acids. The ends were cut back, 3 bases at V and 4 bases at J, with 7 bases in the middle.

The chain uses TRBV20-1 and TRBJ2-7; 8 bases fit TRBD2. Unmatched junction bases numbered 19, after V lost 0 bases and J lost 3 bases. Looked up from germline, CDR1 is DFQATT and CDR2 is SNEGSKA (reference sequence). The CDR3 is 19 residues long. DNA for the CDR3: TGCAGTGCTAGAGATCCCTCAAGCAGCGGGGGACCCAACATCTACGAGCAGTACTTC. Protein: CSARDPSSSGGPNIYEQYF.

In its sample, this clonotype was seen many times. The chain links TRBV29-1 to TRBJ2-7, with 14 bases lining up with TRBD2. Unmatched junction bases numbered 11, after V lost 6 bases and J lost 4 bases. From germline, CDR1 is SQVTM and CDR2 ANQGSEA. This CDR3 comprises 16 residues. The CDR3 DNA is TGCAGCGTGAGGCCCGGGACTAGCGGGAGTGTATACGAGCAGTACTTC. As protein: CSVRPGTSGSVYEQYF.

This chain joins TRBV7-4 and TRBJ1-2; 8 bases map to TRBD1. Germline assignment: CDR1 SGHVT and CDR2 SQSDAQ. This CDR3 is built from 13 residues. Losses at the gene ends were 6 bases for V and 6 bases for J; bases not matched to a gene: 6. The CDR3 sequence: CASSFGQGNGYTF. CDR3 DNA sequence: TGTGCCAGCAGTTTTGGACAGGGTAATGGCTACACCTTC.

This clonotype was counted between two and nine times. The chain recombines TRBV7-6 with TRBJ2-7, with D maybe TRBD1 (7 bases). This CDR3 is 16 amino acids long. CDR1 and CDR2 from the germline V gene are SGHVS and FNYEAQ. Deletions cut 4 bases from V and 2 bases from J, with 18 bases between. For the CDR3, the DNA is TGTGCCAGCAGCTCGGTTCGCGGGACAGACACCTACGAGCAGTACTTC. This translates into CASSSVRGTDTYEQYF.

The CDR3 region has the DNA TGTGCCAGCAGCTTAGCGGGAGTCTATAACGAGCAGTACTTC. Translation gives CASSLAGVYNEQYF. V usage is TRBV7-9 and J usage is TRBJ2-7; maybe TRBD2 (5 bases). The germline CDR1 and CDR2 sequences are SEHNR and FQNEAQ (reference sequence). V was trimmed by 0 bases and J by 5 bases, leaving 11 bases between them. The CDR3 is 14 residues long.

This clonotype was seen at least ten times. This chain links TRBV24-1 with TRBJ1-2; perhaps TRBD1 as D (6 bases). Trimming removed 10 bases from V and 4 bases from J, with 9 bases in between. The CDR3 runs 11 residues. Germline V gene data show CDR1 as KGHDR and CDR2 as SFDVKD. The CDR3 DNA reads TGTGCCACACAGGGTTCCTATGGCTACACCTTC. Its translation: CATQGSYGYTF.

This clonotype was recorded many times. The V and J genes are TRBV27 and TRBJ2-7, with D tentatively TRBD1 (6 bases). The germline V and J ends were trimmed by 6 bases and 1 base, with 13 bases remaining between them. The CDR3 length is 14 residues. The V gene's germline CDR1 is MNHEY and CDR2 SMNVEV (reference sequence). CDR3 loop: CASRAGVGSYEQYF. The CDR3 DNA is TGTGCCAGCAGAGCAGGGGTGGGGTCCTACGAGCAGTACTTC.

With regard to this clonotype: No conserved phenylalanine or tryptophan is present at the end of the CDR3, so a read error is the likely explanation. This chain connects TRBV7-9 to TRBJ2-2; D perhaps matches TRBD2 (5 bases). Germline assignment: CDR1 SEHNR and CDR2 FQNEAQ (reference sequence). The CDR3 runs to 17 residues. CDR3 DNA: TGTGCCAGCGGCTTAGCGCAGTCTAGCAGCGTCACCGGGGAGCTGTTTTAT. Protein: CASGLAQSSSVTGELFY.

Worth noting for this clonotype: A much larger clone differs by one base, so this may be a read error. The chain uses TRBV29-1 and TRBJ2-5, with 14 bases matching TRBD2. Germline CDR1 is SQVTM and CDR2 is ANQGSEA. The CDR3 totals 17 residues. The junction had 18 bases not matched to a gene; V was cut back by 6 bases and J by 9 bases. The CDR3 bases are TGCAGCGTGAGGCCCGGGACTAGCGGGAGCGCGATGGAGGCCCAGTACTTC. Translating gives CSVRPGTSGSAMEAQYF.

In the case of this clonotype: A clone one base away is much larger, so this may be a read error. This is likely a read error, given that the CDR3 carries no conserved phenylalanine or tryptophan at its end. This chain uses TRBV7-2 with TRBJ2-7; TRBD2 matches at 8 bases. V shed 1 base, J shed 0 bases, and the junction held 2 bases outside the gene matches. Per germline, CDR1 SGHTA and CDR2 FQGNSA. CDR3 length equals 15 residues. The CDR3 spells CASSLGRGGSYEQYS. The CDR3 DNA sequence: TGTGCCAGCAGCTTAGGTCGGGGGGGCTCCTACGAGCAGTACTCC.

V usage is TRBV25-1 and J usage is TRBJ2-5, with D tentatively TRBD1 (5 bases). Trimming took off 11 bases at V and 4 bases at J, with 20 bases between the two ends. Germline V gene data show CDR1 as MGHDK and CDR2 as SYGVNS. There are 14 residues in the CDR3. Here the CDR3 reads CACATGRGPETQYF. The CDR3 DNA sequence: TGTGCCTGTGCTACAGGACGAGGTCCAGAGACCCAGTACTTC.